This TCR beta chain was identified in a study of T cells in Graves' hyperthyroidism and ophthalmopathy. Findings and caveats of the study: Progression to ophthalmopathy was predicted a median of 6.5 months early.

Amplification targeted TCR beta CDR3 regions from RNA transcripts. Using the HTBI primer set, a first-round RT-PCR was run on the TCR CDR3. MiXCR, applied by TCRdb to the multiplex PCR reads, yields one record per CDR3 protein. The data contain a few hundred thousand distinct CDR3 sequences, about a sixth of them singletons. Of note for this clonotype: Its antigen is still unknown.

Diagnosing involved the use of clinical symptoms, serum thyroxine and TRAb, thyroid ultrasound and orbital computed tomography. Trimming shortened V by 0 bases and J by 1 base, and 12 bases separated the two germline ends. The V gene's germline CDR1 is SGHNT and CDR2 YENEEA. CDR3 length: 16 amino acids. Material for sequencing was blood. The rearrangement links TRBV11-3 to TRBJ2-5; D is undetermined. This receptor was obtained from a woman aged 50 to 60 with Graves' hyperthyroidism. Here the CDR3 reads CASSLDQFAGQETQYF. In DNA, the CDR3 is TGTGCCAGCAGCTTAGATCAATTCGCAGGCCAAGAGACCCAGTACTTC.